This T cell receptor (beta chain) was captured in a study of Ad26.COV2.S vaccination and SARS-CoV-2 variants (dated by TCRdb to about 2021). General notes on the study: Donors in the vaccine arm were drawn from COV1001, a phase I-IIa trial of Ad26.COV2.S in healthy adults that was multicentre, randomized, double-blind and placebo-controlled. Ad26.COV2.S was administered intramuscularly at 5 x 10^10 or 1 x 10^11 viral particles, either as a single shot or as two shots given 56 days apart. The specificity and breadth of SARS-CoV-2-reactive T cell receptors after Ad26.COV2.S vaccination were assessed by TCRbeta repertoire sequencing. The TCR-sequenced set comprised around 32 samples: some 20 Ad26.COV2.S vaccine recipients, 5 placebo recipients and 8 SARS-CoV-2 convalescent individuals. Trial participants were randomized into five groups of five, in which low-dose or high-dose Ad26.COV2.S was given once or twice, or placebo was given on both occasions. Investigators remained blinded to trial group allocation during experiments and outcome assessment.

In regard to this clone: The clone's antigen remains unknown. Nothing much larger sits one base from this clone, and base qualities are not available. The same CDR3 can be traced to other DNA sequences in this sample.

What the authors observed across the whole study: Comparable non-spike TCR breadth was observed between vaccine and placebo recipients, consistent with only spike being contained in the vaccine. Substantial breadth of spike-specific CD8+ and CD4+ T cell responses was reported after vaccination. Ad26.COV2.S recipients had higher spike-specific TCR breadth than placebo recipients (P = 0.0014). According to the authors, total T cell responses may have been underestimated by the TCR breadth and depth analyses. The study was not powered to compare responses between vaccine doses or regimens.

The treatment or condition label for this specimen denotes: around 19 received Ad26.COV2.S at low or high dose, single or two shots; a few received placebo; per-sample allocation not given. For vaccine and placebo recipients, repertoires were sequenced using samples collected on day 63 after the first injection. Cohort 1b enrolled about two dozen adults aged 18-55 years at a single site in Boston, USA, between 29 July and 7 August 2020. Ad26.COV2.S consisted of a replication-incompetent adenovirus type 26 vector by which a prefusion-stabilized SARS-CoV-2 spike protein from the original Wuhan strain was expressed. V ends up 5 bases short and J 6 bases short, with an unmatched junction base count of 1. The germline V gene (reference sequence) provides CDR1 SEHNR and CDR2 FQNEAQ. The CDR3 runs 14 residues from the cysteine to the phenylalanine. Kept here is only the CDR3 DNA, which spans 42 bases and is read in frame from base 1.

The immunoSEQ Assay was used to sequence TCRbeta CDR3 regions. After extraction, genomic DNA underwent amplification by bias-controlled multiplex PCR, followed by high-throughput sequencing. From the authors' description of their analysis: To quantify the absolute abundance of every unique TCRbeta CDR3 region, sequences were collapsed and filtered. T cell fraction was estimated by normalizing TCRbeta template counts to usable DNA, with usable DNA measured through amplification of reference genes found in all nucleated cells. Repertoire TCRs were annotated as SARS-CoV-2-specific by exact matching of V gene, CDR3 amino acid sequence and J gene to a known reactive TCR set. The reference SARS-CoV-2 TCR set came from MIRA and was filtered for enrichment in COVID-19-positive ImmuneCODE repertoires, removing public or cross-reactive TCRs. Using the MIRA antigens, annotated TCRs were further analysed by specific ORF or by position within an ORF. Breadth was defined as annotated unique rearrangements over total unique productive rearrangements; depth was the summed frequency of those rearrangements. Group comparisons of TCR breadth used two-sided Wilcoxon rank-sum tests. TCRdb re-hosts the immuneACCESS table, in-frame sequences only. Its copies lack some clones; in the studies checked, an unresolved V gene accounts for under half of them, and the cause for the rest is not known. V and J calls and clone size come straight from that table; D and trimming were deduced from the DNA. This sample comprises about 480,000 clones, roughly 87% of them detected only once. 9.5% to 15% of the sample goes to the ten largest clones.

This chain joins TRBV7-9 to TRBJ1-6; 10 nucleotides in the junction match TRBD1. Sequenced here: peripheral blood, sampled in a trial of Ad26.COV2.S vaccine versus placebo. The receptor's source is a person aged 18-60 years who received the Ad26.COV2.S COVID-19 vaccine or a placebo. The CDR3 reads CASSRTGGNSPLHF. The nucleotide sequence is given as TGTGCCAGCAGCCGGACAGGGGGTAATTCACCCCTCCACTTT.